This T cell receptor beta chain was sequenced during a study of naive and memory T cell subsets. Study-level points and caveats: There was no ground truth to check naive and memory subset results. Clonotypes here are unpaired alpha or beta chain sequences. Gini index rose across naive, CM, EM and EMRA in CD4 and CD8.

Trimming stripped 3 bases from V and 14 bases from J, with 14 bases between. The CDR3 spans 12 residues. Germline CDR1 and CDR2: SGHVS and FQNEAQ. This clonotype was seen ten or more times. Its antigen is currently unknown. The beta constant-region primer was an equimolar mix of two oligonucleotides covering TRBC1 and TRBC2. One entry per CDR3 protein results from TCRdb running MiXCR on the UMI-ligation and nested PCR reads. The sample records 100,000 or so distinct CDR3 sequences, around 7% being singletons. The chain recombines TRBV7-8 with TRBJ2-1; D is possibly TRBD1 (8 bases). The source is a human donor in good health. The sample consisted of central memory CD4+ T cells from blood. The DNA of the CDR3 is TGTGCCAGCAGCTTGAGCGGGACAGGAAAGTTCTTC. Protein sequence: CASSLSGTGKFF.